What follows are 31 T cell receptor beta chains derived from one specimen sequenced in a study of shared clonotypes between healthy human individuals. Terminally differentiated effector memory CD45RA+ cells were excluded by CCR7 positive selection of CD45RO-negative cells. Assay used: immunoSEQ multiplex PCR; TCRdb lists only in-frame clones, some missing. The sample carries about 2.1 million clones, just over 90% recorded once. Sequenced material: naive CD8+ T cells from PBMCs. These receptors came from a man aged 18-30 years in good health. Some clones in this sample may be carry-over from other donors' samples.

The chain uses TRBV7-9 and TRBJ2-3, with TRBD2 matching over 10 bases. V trimming: 5 bases; J trimming: 0 bases; junction bases outside the gene matches: 8. This CDR3 comprises 17 residues. The germline V gene has CDR1 SEHNR and CDR2 FQNEAQ (reference sequence). The CDR3 coding sequence is TGTGCCAGCAGCATAGTAGCGGGAGGCTCTAGCACAGATACGCAGTATTTT. Translated, it gives CASSIVAGGSSTDTQYF. Full variable domain (outside the CDR3, taken from reference TRBV7-9 and TRBJ2-3): DTGVSQNPRHKITKRGQNVTFRCDPISEHNRLYWYRQTLGQGPEFLTYFQNEAQLEKSRLLSDRFSAERPKGSFSTLEIQRTEQGDSAMYLCASSIVAGGSSTDTQYFGPGTRLTVL.

The V and J genes are TRBV6-1 and TRBJ2-7, with 7 bases fitting TRBD1. This CDR3 spans 15 amino acids. Germline V gene lookup returns CDR1 MNHNS and CDR2 SASEGT. Losses at the gene ends were 2 bases for V and 3 bases for J; bases not matched to a gene: 7. CDR3 in amino acids: CASSEFGPGGYEQYF. The CDR3 DNA sequence: TGTGCCAGCAGTGAATTTGGTCCAGGGGGCTACGAGCAGTACTTC.

J is TRBJ1-5 and V is TRBV4-1; D is uncertain. The germline CDR1 and CDR2 sequences are MGHRA and YSYEKL. Between the trimmed V and J ends, which lost 3 bases and 11 bases, there was a span of 17 bases. CDR3 length: 14 amino acids. The CDR3 region has the DNA TGCGCCAGCAGCCACCCTGCCTCGGCCCAGGCCCAGCATTTT. Translation gives CASSHPASAQAQHF.

This chain uses TRBV7-9 with TRBJ1-5; unclear D gene. The CDR3 extends over 15 amino acids. Germline CDR1 reads SEHNR; CDR2 reads FQNEAQ (reference sequence). Trimming took 5 bases from V and 7 from J, leaving 18 bases between them. In DNA, the CDR3 is TGTGCCAGCAGCCGAAGCCGGGAGGGTGGCCAGCCCCAGCATTTT. Translation gives CASSRSREGGQPQHF.

This chain links TRBV27 with TRBJ2-5; D is perhaps TRBD1 or TRBD2 (6 bases each). Trimming shortened V by 8 bases and J by 4 bases, and 14 bases separated the two germline ends. This CDR3 spans 13 amino acids. Per the germline V gene, CDR1 is MNHEY and CDR2 is SMNVEV (reference sequence). This CDR3 reads CASSPWGAETQYF. CDR3 nucleotides: TGTGCCAGCTCCCCTTGGGGGGCAGAGACCCAGTACTTC.

This chain links TRBV18 with TRBJ2-7, with 8 bases identical to TRBD2. In germline, CDR1 is KGHSH, CDR2 LQKENI. The CDR3 contains 15 residues. V trimming: 8 bases; J trimming: 5 bases; junction bases outside the gene matches: 14. For the CDR3, the DNA is TGTGCCAGCCCCCCGCACGGGAGGGTGCTGGACGAGCAGTACTTC. Protein sequence: CASPPHGRVLDEQYF.

V usage is TRBV4-1 and J usage is TRBJ2-7; tentative D call: TRBD2 (6 bases). CDR3 size: 17 residues. V was cut by 1 base and J by 3 bases, with 19 bases left in between. CDR1 and CDR2 from the germline V gene are MGHRA and YSYEKL. CDR3 loop: CASSQVRGAGANYEQYF. Written as DNA, the CDR3 is TGCGCCAGCAGCCAAGTCCGCGGGGCCGGGGCTAACTACGAGCAGTACTTC.

V usage is TRBV2 and J usage is TRBJ2-7; TRBD1 agrees at 8 bases. Germline CDR1 is SNHLY and CDR2 is FYNNEI. Losses at the gene ends were 1 base for V and 4 bases for J; bases not matched to a gene: 6. The CDR3 covers 15 residues. The CDR3 region is CASSEEGTGVYEQYF. CDR3 sequence (DNA): TGTGCCAGCAGTGAAGAAGGGACAGGAGTTTACGAGCAGTACTTC.

To note about this clone: Other DNA sequences in the sample encode the same CDR3. The chain carries TRBV11-3 and TRBJ2-2; tentatively, D is TRBD2 (6 bases). The V gene's germline CDR1 is SGHNT and CDR2 YENEEA. V was trimmed by 3 bases and J by 4 bases, leaving 6 bases between them. The CDR3 consists of 13 residues. The CDR3 loop is CASSFGGTGELFF. CDR3 in DNA: TGTGCCAGCAGCTTCGGGGGCACCGGGGAGCTGTTTTTT. The full variable domain, completed using reference TRBV11-3 and TRBJ2-2, is EAGVVQSPRYKIIEKKQPVAFWCNPISGHNTLYWYLQNLGQGPELLIRYENEEAVDDSQLPKDRFSAERLKGVDSTLKIQPAELGDSAVYLCASSFGGTGELFFGEGSRLTVL.

The rearrangement links TRBV19 to TRBJ1-5; D not certain. In germline, CDR1 is LNHDA, CDR2 SQIVND (reference sequence). V was shortened by 1 base and J by 2 bases, with 9 bases between the two germline ends. The CDR3 is made up of 15 amino acids. The CDR3 sequence is CASSIGLIGNQPQHF. CDR3 nucleotide sequence: TGTGCCAGTAGTATAGGCCTTATCGGCAATCAGCCCCAGCATTTT.

V usage is TRBV7-6 and J usage is TRBJ2-7; D may match TRBD1 or TRBD2 (5 bases each). This CDR3 contains 12 residues. In germline, CDR1 is SGHVS, CDR2 FNYEAQ. The V gene lost 3 bases and the J gene lost 6 bases, with 9 bases spanning the gap. Here the CDR3 DNA reads TGTGCCAGCAGCTTGGGGGTAGGCGAGCAGTACTTC. Translating gives CASSLGVGEQYF.

This rearrangement joins TRBV11-2 to TRBJ1-4; D is uncertain. The CDR3 length is 14 residues. CDR1 is SGHAT, CDR2 FQNNGV, per germline. V lost 2 bases and J 3 bases, leaving 7 bases between the germline ends. CDR3 residues: CASSLMGSNEKLFF. The CDR3, as DNA: TGTGCCAGCAGCTTAATGGGGTCTAATGAAAAACTGTTTTTT.

The rearrangement links TRBV19 to TRBJ2-7; 11 bases fit TRBD2. Looked up from germline, CDR1 is LNHDA and CDR2 is SQIVND (reference sequence). CDR3 length equals 15 residues. V was pared by 4 bases and J by 3 bases, with 5 bases of the junction left unmatched. CDR3 DNA: TGTGCCAGTAGTACACGGACTAGCGGGCTCTACGAGCAGTACTTC. It encodes CASSTRTSGLYEQYF. The entire variable domain, with the rest obtained from reference TRBV19 and TRBJ2-7, is as follows: DGGITQSPKYLFRKEGQNVTLSCEQNLNHDAMYWYRQDPGQGLRLIYYSQIVNDFQKGDIAEGYSVSREKKESFPLTVTSAQKNPTAFYLCASSTRTSGLYEQYFGPGTRLTVT.

The V gene is TRBV4-1, the J gene TRBJ2-7; 7 bases map to TRBD2. The CDR3 runs 15 residues. J gave up 1 base and V 0 bases, and 3 bases lay outside the gene matches. Germline loops: CDR1 MGHRA, CDR2 YSYEKL. The CDR3: CASSQDMGLSYEQYF. CDR3 bases: TGCGCCAGCAGCCAAGATATGGGACTATCCTACGAGCAGTACTTC.

The V call is TRBV7-3, the J call TRBJ1-1; D not certain. The germline CDR1 and CDR2 sequences are SGHTA and FQGTGA. The CDR3 has 13 amino acids. The V and J ends lost 5 bases and 4 bases respectively, with 11 bases between them. The CDR3 DNA follows: TGTGCCAGCAGCGCGGGAGTCTCCACTGAAGCTTTCTTT. Its protein is CASSAGVSTEAFF.

The chain recombines TRBV18 with TRBJ1-5; D ambiguous. Trimming removed 2 bases from V and 1 base from J, with 6 bases in between. Germline V CDR1 and CDR2: KGHSH, LQKENI. This CDR3 comprises 14 residues. The CDR3 reads CASSPDNSNQPQHF. The CDR3 nucleotides are TGTGCCAGCTCACCAGACAACAGCAATCAGCCCCAGCATTTT.

V gene TRBV23-1 combines with J gene TRBJ1-5; D is perhaps TRBD1 (6 bases). TRBV23-1 carries the ORF label, with uncertain function. The CDR3 totals 14 residues. The V and J ends lost 10 bases and 2 bases respectively, with 15 bases between them. The CDR3 DNA is TGCGCCACTCGGGGGCGCGGTTGCAATCAGCCCCAGCATTTT. This encodes CATRGRGCNQPQHF.

This clone was detected only a few times. Here the CDR3 reads CASGRPGYEQYF. In nucleotides, the CDR3 is TGTGCCAGCGGGCGTCCCGGGTACGAGCAGTACTTC. The genes are TRBV27 and TRBJ2-7; D is uncertain. Germline values: CDR1 MNHEY, CDR2 SMNVEV (reference sequence). Trimming removed 8 bases at V and 4 bases at J, with 12 bases between. CDR3 length: 12 amino acids.

V and J are TRBV2 and TRBJ2-7; TRBD1 agrees at 7 bases. V shed 3 bases, J shed 1 base, and the junction held 6 bases outside the gene matches. CDR1 is SNHLY and CDR2 is FYNNEI in the germline V gene. The CDR3 totals 15 residues. The CDR3, as DNA: TGTGCCAGCAGTGATCTCACAGGGGTTTCCTACGAGCAGTACTTC. Translating gives CASSDLTGVSYEQYF.

This chain links TRBV5-6 with TRBJ2-2; TRBD2 aligns across 13 bases. J gave up 0 bases and V 2 bases, and 1 base lay outside the gene matches. This CDR3 is built from 17 residues. The germline V gene has CDR1 SGHDT and CDR2 YYEEEE. The chain's CDR3 is CASSFGTSGANTGELFF. The CDR3 region has the DNA TGTGCCAGCAGCTTCGGGACTAGCGGGGCGAACACCGGGGAGCTGTTTTTT.

The J gene is TRBJ2-7, the V gene TRBV7-9; D ambiguous. This CDR3 region has 14 residues. From germline, CDR1 is SEHNR and CDR2 FQNEAQ (reference sequence). V was trimmed by 5 bases and J by 6 bases, leaving 17 bases between them. CDR3 nucleotide sequence: TGTGCCAGCAGCATAACCTGGGTGGGCCCCGAGCAGTACTTC. Translation: CASSITWVGPEQYF.

This chain's CDR3 is CASSAGGYGYTF. In DNA form, the CDR3 reads TGTGCCAGCAGTGCCGGGGGCTATGGCTACACCTTC. This rearrangement joins TRBV28 to TRBJ1-2; D is possibly TRBD1 (5 bases). Germline CDR1 reads MDHEN; CDR2 reads SYDVKM. CDR3 length: 12 residues. Trimming cost V 5 bases and J 4 bases, with 8 bases left between them.

In the case of this clone: The sample holds other DNA sequences that translate to the same CDR3. V gene TRBV28 combines with J gene TRBJ2-7, with D perhaps being TRBD1 or TRBD2 (5 bases each). CDR3 size: 14 residues. V dropped 5 bases and J dropped 1 base, with 12 bases sitting between them. CDR1 MDHEN and CDR2 SYDVKM come from the germline V gene. CDR3 in DNA: TGTGCCAGCAGTCCCGGGACGGGATCCTACGAGCAGTACTTC. Residues: CASSPGTGSYEQYF.

The chain couples TRBV29-1 to TRBJ2-7, with D possibly called TRBD1 or TRBD2 (6 bases each). The ends were cut back, 4 bases at V and 2 bases at J, with 21 bases in the middle. The germline V gene has CDR1 SQVTM and CDR2 ANQGSEA. The CDR3 has 16 residues. The CDR3 spells CSVGPFGGLGAYEQYF. CDR3 coding DNA: TGCAGCGTTGGACCTTTCGGGGGCCTCGGGGCCTACGAGCAGTACTTC.

This chain connects TRBV27 to TRBJ2-5; D is perhaps TRBD1 or TRBD2 (7 bases each). This CDR3 has 15 residues. V shed 1 base and J shed 5 bases, with 14 bases lying between them. In germline, CDR1 is MNHEY, CDR2 SMNVEV (reference sequence). The CDR3 loop is CASSLWEGAPETQYF. The CDR3 coding sequence is TGTGCCAGCAGTTTATGGGAGGGGGCGCCGGAGACCCAGTACTTC.

The chain combines TRBV29-1 with TRBJ2-2; D not resolved. This CDR3 has 11 amino acids. Trimming pared 1 base from V and 8 bases from J, leaving 5 bases between. Germline CDR1 is SQVTM and CDR2 is ANQGSEA. For the CDR3, the DNA is TGCAGCGTTGAAGCGGAGGGGGAGCTGTTTTTT. Protein: CSVEAEGELFF.

The chain couples TRBV9 to TRBJ1-3, with TRBD1 as a possible D gene (6 bases). Germline V gene lookup returns CDR1 SGDLS and CDR2 YYNGEE. The CDR3 is made up of 14 amino acids. Trimming removed 3 bases from V and 4 bases from J, with 11 bases in between. The CDR3 nucleotides read TGTGCCAGCAGCGCACAGGGTTCAGGAAACACCATATATTTT. Its protein is CASSAQGSGNTIYF.

The rearrangement joins TRBV28 to TRBJ2-1, with D tentatively TRBD2 (5 bases). CDR3 length: 15 residues. Per germline, CDR1 MDHEN and CDR2 SYDVKM. V lost 4 bases, J lost 2 bases, and 12 bases lay in between. CDR3: CASSSVTGTYNEQFF. DNA of the CDR3: TGTGCCAGCAGTTCCGTGACGGGGACCTACAATGAGCAGTTCTTC.

The rearrangement links TRBV15 to TRBJ1-1, with D hard to call. CDR1 LNHNV and CDR2 YYDKDF come from the germline V gene (reference sequence). V was cut by 2 bases and J by 1 base, with 17 bases left in between. This CDR3 region has 17 residues. The CDR3 DNA reads TGTGCCACCAGCAGACCTAGGAGGGATCTTCGGAACACTGAAGCTTTCTTT. This translates into CATSRPRRDLRNTEAFF.

This clone came up once. V and J are TRBV7-9 and TRBJ2-1; TRBD2 agrees at 7 bases. The CDR3 covers 14 residues. The junction had 7 bases not matched to a gene; V was cut back by 5 bases and J by 6 bases. Germline V gene data show CDR1 as SEHNR and CDR2 as FQNEAQ (reference sequence). In nucleotides, the CDR3 is TGTGCCAGCAGCCACCGACTAGCTGGCAATGAGCAGTTCTTC. It yields the protein CASSHRLAGNEQFF.

This clone is a singleton in its sample. The J gene is TRBJ2-2, the V gene TRBV9, with a possible D match to TRBD2 (5 bases). This CDR3 has 16 residues. The ends were cut back, 2 bases at V and 0 bases at J, with 11 bases in the middle. From germline, CDR1 is SGDLS and CDR2 YYNGEE. CDR3 sequence reads: CASSVGDGANTGELFF. The CDR3 DNA reads as TGTGCCAGCAGCGTTGGTGACGGGGCGAACACCGGGGAGCTGTTTTTT.